The clone carrying this T cell receptor (beta chain) is a singleton in its sample. V lost 7 bases, J lost 2 bases, and 2 bases stayed unmatched. In germline, CDR1 is SEHNR, CDR2 FQNEAQ (reference sequence). This CDR3 comprises 15 residues. The protocol was immunoSEQ multiplex PCR, while the TCRdb copy is restricted to in-frame clones and leaves out a portion. The table includes roughly 100,000 clones, about 89% detected once. The record originates from a study of blood T cell repertoires in COVID-19. Overall study context: Samples came from the United States, Italy and Spain, spanning acute and convalescent COVID-19. PBMCs, B-cell-depleted T cells, or T cells provided the cDNA or gDNA that made up the material.

The receptor's source is a human donor in a cohort sampled during active COVID-19. J is TRBJ2-6 and V is TRBV7-9; 10 nucleotides align to TRBD1. Sequenced input: peripheral blood. DNA for the CDR3: TGTGCCAGCACCGACAGGGGGCCTGGGGCCAACGTCCTGACTTTC. Translation gives CASTDRGPGANVLTF.